The source of this T cell receptor beta chain is a study of Ad26.COV2.S vaccination and SARS-CoV-2 variants. The treatment was: some 19 received Ad26.COV2.S at low or high dose, single or two shots; 5 received placebo; per-sample allocation not given. Each sample was drawn 63 days after the first injection (of vaccine or placebo). Repertoires were generated with immunoSEQ multiplex PCR, while TCRdb's copy carries only in-frame clones and drops some. The sample lists over 400,000 clones; 89% were seen once. The origin of this receptor is a person between 18 and 65 years old who received the Ad26.COV2.S COVID-19 vaccine or a placebo. The sample consisted of peripheral blood, taken in a trial of Ad26.COV2.S vaccine versus placebo.

CDR3 sequence reads: CASGGYTQYF. In nucleotides, the CDR3 is TGTGCCAGCGGGGGGTATACGCAGTATTTT. V and J are TRBV27 and TRBJ2-3; D possibly corresponds to TRBD2 (6 bases). CDR3 length: 10 amino acids. V was pared by 8 bases and J by 7 bases, with 7 bases between. Germline assignment: CDR1 MNHEY and CDR2 SMNVEV (reference sequence).